This T cell receptor (beta chain) was recorded in a study of Graves' ophthalmopathy and Graves' hyperthyroidism (dated by TCRdb to between 2017 and 2018). About the full investigation: Peripheral blood was collected at initial diagnosis, before any treatment. To tell Graves' ophthalmopathy apart from Graves' hyperthyroidism, and to predict which patients would progress to ophthalmopathy, the study relied on TCR beta repertoire signatures. In total, under 150 blood samples were TCR-sequenced: 40 to 45 ophthalmopathy, around 75 hyperthyroidism and 17 hyperthyroidism-to-ophthalmopathy patients. To explore V-J signatures that separate ophthalmopathy from hyperthyroidism, a discovery set of about a hundred patients was enrolled, consisting of about 41 with ophthalmopathy and 57 with stable hyperthyroidism. An independent validation cohort comprised around 19 hyperthyroidism patients and some 16 patients who later progressed from hyperthyroidism to ophthalmopathy. In over 5 hyperthyroidism patients, the T-cell repertoire of thyroid tissue was compared with the T-cell repertoire of blood. Once sampling was done, hyperthyroidism patients were given methimazole at a starting dose of 30 mg daily, while ophthalmopathy patients were given high-dose intravenous methylprednisolone. The roughly 91 discovery patients were randomly divided into training and test sets at a 7:3 ratio.

At least ten counts were recorded for this clonotype. Its specific antigen is unknown. No clone much larger than this one lies a single base away; base qualities are absent. What the study reported, not specific to this receptor: In validation, the model predicted ophthalmopathy progression with 55% to 71% sensitivity and roughly 72% specificity; eleven to twelve predicted patients were CT-confirmed with GO in a median of 6.5 months. Ophthalmopathy was separated from stable hyperthyroidism by the 13-signature model with more than 85% sensitivity and 81% to 83% specificity in cross-validation and with 80%/75% in the test set. Among expanded thyroid clonotypes with frequency above 0.001, most also showed up in blood, which suggests that blood repertoires may reflect the thyroid immune response. Sample size was not statistically predetermined, and group allocation was not concealed from the investigators.

The CDR3 numbers 14 residues from cysteine through phenylalanine. Only CDR3 DNA remains: 42 bases, in frame from the first base. The junction shows trimming of 5 bases on V and 10 bases on J, plus 15 bases between the germline ends. CDR1 SGHNT and CDR2 YENEEA are derived from the germline V gene. Stable hyperthyroidism was defined as no progression to ophthalmopathy within 18 months of follow-up. Hyperthyroidism patients were newly diagnosed, were aged 18 to 65 years, and had a disease duration under 2 months. Patients with other autoimmune diseases, uncontrolled infections, pregnancy or lactation were excluded from the study. Clinical symptoms, serum thyroxine, TRAb, thyroid ultrasound and orbital computed tomography formed the basis of the diagnosis. Using Ficoll-Paque density gradient centrifugation, PBMCs were isolated from over 8.5 ml of fresh peripheral blood. Total RNA was extracted using Trizol reagent, and RNA quality was checked on an Agilent 2100 Bioanalyzer.

For repertoire sequencing, TCR beta CDR3 regions were amplified from RNA transcripts. The first round was an RT-PCR using HTBI primers with the Qiagen OneStep RT-PCR kit, and this first round was followed by a second-round multiplex PCR, then size selection and purification. Sequencing of the libraries was carried out on an Illumina HiSeq2000 in paired-end mode with 100 bp reads. In the authors' own workflow: SOAPnuke was used for read processing, and reads with adapters, uncalled bases, a mean Phred below 15, or no exact constant-primer or identifier match were discarded. High-quality paired reads were merged with COPE v1.2.5. Unique nucleotide sequences were defined as clonotypes and aligned to IMGT TRB V, D and J references using MiTCR v1.1. The analysis was limited to V-J combinations with a frequency above 0.0001, which together covered roughly 99% of repertoires. For each V-J combination, a TCR clonal expansion and chaos score was defined as the ratio of F50 clonal expansion to chaos observed in the TCRdist matrix. Welch's t-statistics and random forest were used to reduce the features to 10 to 15 V-J combinations, which were then used as input to a naive Bayes classifier. The similarity between thyroid and blood repertoires was quantified using the Morisita-Horn index. TCRdb itself trimmed the public reads at Q25 with fastp, ran MiXCR and retained productive beta chains. One record per CDR3 amino acid sequence lists the most common genes and DNA. The V and J calls here are based on TCRdb, not the publication. This sample lists some 380,000 distinct CDR3 sequences; roughly 14% were detected once. Clones ranked in the top ten supply about 7% of the sample.

The chain is encoded by TRBV11-3 joined to TRBJ1-6; the D gene is not confidently resolved. The sample consisted of peripheral blood. The sequence was obtained from a woman aged 18-30 years with stable Graves' hyperthyroidism. Donor details come from another sample of the same person, matched by shared clones. The CDR3 in this case is CASSRRDLPSPLHF. The nucleotides read TGTGCCAGCAGCCGCCGCGACCTCCCGTCACCCCTCCACTTT. Here the CDR3 is joined to the reference TRBV11-3 and TRBJ1-6 genes, and the full variable domain is: EAGVVQSPRYKIIEKKQPVAFWCNPISGHNTLYWYLQNLGQGPELLIRYENEEAVDDSQLPKDRFSAERLKGVDSTLKIQPAELGDSAVYLCASSRRDLPSPLHFGNGTRLTVT.